This T cell receptor (beta chain) was obtained from a study of CD8 T cells in ankylosing spondylitis. The CDR3 covers 14 residues. CDR1 and CDR2 (germline): MGHDK, SYGVNS. V shed 8 bases and J shed 2 bases, with 13 bases lying between them. Quantitative 5'-RACE was performed with molecular barcodes, and it yielded the TCR beta libraries. One entry per CDR3 protein results from TCRdb running MiXCR on the 5' RACE reads. This table holds fewer than 250,000 distinct CDR3 sequences, around 17% found once. This clonotype was detected a few times. What it recognizes is unknown. General study results and limits: For ankylosing spondylitis blood, a TCR beta motif of under 10 highly homologous variants appeared characteristic. Disease-associated clonotypes exhibited CD8+ identity and were relatively infrequent in peripheral blood. Researchers reportedly found disease-linked clones significantly enriched in matched ankylosing spondylitis synovial fluid. Past research had described some motif variants in reactive arthritis synovial fluid and blood.

The sequencing sample was made of blood, either unsorted or a sorted T cell fraction (not recorded which). V is TRBV25-1 and J is TRBJ2-1; D call uncertain. The TCR was taken from a male donor with ankylosing spondylitis. The chain's CDR3 is CASRPQSAYNEQFF. The DNA of the CDR3 is TGTGCCAGCCGCCCTCAGAGCGCCTACAATGAGCAGTTCTTC.